This entry is about one T cell receptor beta chain. Antigen: not known. These data originate in a study of identical twins. General study results and limits: Insertion counts were lower in abundant cord blood beta clonotypes, a trend that memory repertoires did not show. Weaker excess twin sharing was seen among beta out-of-frame sequences.

With no exceptions, donors were healthy Caucasians. TCRdb processed the 5' RACE reads anew with MiXCR; each CDR3 protein has one entry. The data show 500,000 to 600,000 distinct CDR3 sequences, 20% to 25% seen once. The CDR3 loop spans 15 amino acids. The V end lost 8 bases, the J end lost 4 bases, and 18 bases lay between the germline ends. Germline V gene lookup returns CDR1 MDHEN and CDR2 SYDVKM. These same data were also listed under a study on T cells expressing NK-cell markers. That paper adds: In several donors, these clonotypes also led the CD3+CD56-NKG2C+ fraction.

The chain employs TRBV28 and TRBJ2-1; D may be TRBD2 (6 bases). This receptor was identified in a woman aged 18 to 35 in good health. Sequenced sample: CD4+ T cells sorted from blood. The CDR3 loop reads CASAPPGSGYNEQFF. CDR3 bases: TGTGCCAGCGCCCCTCCGGGCAGCGGGTACAATGAGCAGTTCTTC. Supplemented by reference TRBV28 and TRBJ2-1, the full variable domain reads DVKVTQSSRYLVKRTGEKVFLECVQDMDHENMFWYRQDPGLGLRLIYFSYDVKMKEKGDIPEGYSVSREKKERFSLILESASTNQTSMYLCASAPPGSGYNEQFFGPGTRLTVL.